This TCR beta chain stems from a study of cytomegalovirus exposure and HLA in healthy donors. The V gene's germline CDR1 is LNHDA and CDR2 SQIVND (reference sequence). The CDR3 consists of 14 residues. Unmatched junction bases numbered 9, after V lost 3 bases and J lost 15 bases. Sequencing used immunoSEQ multiplex PCR; TCRdb keeps in-frame clones, though not all of them. The sample contains 120,000 to 150,000 clones, around 90% of which appear only once. The clonotype originates from a woman aged 18-30 years in good health and CMV-seropositive. Sequencing used PBMCs. The V call is TRBV19, the J call TRBJ2-1, with 12 bases lining up with TRBD2. CDR3 residues: CASSISASGRALFF. In nucleotides, the CDR3 is TGTGCCAGTAGTATTTCGGCTAGCGGGAGGGCCCTGTTCTTC. Full variable domain (rest looked up from reference TRBV19 and TRBJ2-1): DGGITQSPKYLFRKEGQNVTLSCEQNLNHDAMYWYRQDPGQGLRLIYYSQIVNDFQKGDIAEGYSVSREKKESFPLTVTSAQKNPTAFYLCASSISASGRALFFGPGTRLTVL.